This passage covers 6 T cell receptor beta chains from one sample sequenced in a study of beta chain features in type 1 diabetes. Notes on the study in general: Moderately but significantly shorter TCRB CDR3s were found in Type 1 diabetes patients in all four CD4+ subsets.

Expressed TCRB transcripts were sequenced because the isolated RNA had all been reverse transcribed beforehand. This table comes from immunoSEQ multiplex PCR, and its TCRdb copy is limited to in-frame clones, with some not included. This sample yields about 120,000 clones, of which less than 20% are seen a single time; 2% to 3% belongs to the top ten. Antigens of these TCRs are unknown. Sequenced sample: central memory CD4+ T cells from blood. The receptors come from a man aged 30 to 45 with type 1 diabetes.

This clone was detected a few times. The chain couples TRBV4-1 to TRBJ2-7; TRBD1 aligns across 7 bases. The germline V gene encodes CDR1 MGHRA and CDR2 YSYEKL. The CDR3 is 15 residues long. V was clipped by 1 base and J by 3 bases; unmatched bases: 6. For the CDR3, the DNA is TGCGCCAGCAGCCAAGGACAGGGCTTTGGCTACGAGCAGTACTTC. It encodes CASSQGQGFGYEQYF.

The chain combines TRBV9 with TRBJ2-7, with D possibly being TRBD1 (6 bases). The CDR3 covers 14 residues. The V end was cut by 0 bases, the J end by 3 bases, with 10 bases between. Germline CDR1 and CDR2: SGDLS and YYNGEE. The CDR3 DNA reads as TGTGCCAGCAGCGTAGACAGGGACCACTACGAGCAGTACTTC. Residues: CASSVDRDHYEQYF.

The CDR3, as DNA: TGCGCCAGCGCCTTAGGGGCGAGCACAGATACGCAGTATTTT. Translating gives CASALGASTDTQYF. The chain has TRBV5-1 and TRBJ2-3; D might be TRBD1 (5 bases). The CDR3 has 14 amino acids. The germline V gene encodes CDR1 SGHRS and CDR2 YFSETQ. Deletions cut 7 bases from V and 0 bases from J, with 12 bases between.

The V and J genes are TRBV7-2 and TRBJ2-1; D not certain. CDR3 length equals 14 residues. V shed 0 bases and J shed 4 bases, with 7 bases lying between them. Germline V gene data show CDR1 as SGHTA and CDR2 as FQGNSA. In DNA, the CDR3 is TGTGCCAGCAGCTTAGCGCTGGGATACAATGAGCAGTTCTTC. This gives the protein CASSLALGYNEQFF.

This clone was counted many times. V and J are TRBV27 and TRBJ2-7, with a weak D call TRBD1 (6 bases). The germline gives CDR1 MNHEY, CDR2 SMNVEV (reference sequence). V was trimmed by 5 bases and J by 5 bases, leaving 13 bases between them. The CDR3 has 13 amino acids. The CDR3: CASSLQGSNEQYF. For the CDR3, the DNA is TGTGCCAGCAGTCTCCAGGGGTCCAACGAGCAGTACTTC.

The J gene is TRBJ1-4, the V gene TRBV7-9; no clear D. The CDR3 totals 12 residues. V was shortened by 5 bases and J by 7 bases, with 8 bases between the two germline ends. Germline V gives CDR1 SEHNR, CDR2 FQNEAQ (reference sequence). DNA of the CDR3: TGTGCCAGCAGCGTTTCCAGTGAAAAACTGTTTTTT. It is translated as CASSVSSEKLFF.